This T cell receptor beta chain was identified in a study of shared clonotypes between healthy human individuals. Study overall: Each donor's CD4 naive and CD4 memory cells filled three plates apiece, CD8 naive two, and CD8 memory one.

Here immunoSEQ multiplex PCR was the method, and the copy in TCRdb shows in-frame clones only, minus some. The table lists about 2.4 million clones, just over 90% of them singletons. The V gene end was trimmed by 3 bases and the J gene end by 5 bases; junction bases not matched to a gene: 10. Germline CDR1 reads LNHDA; CDR2 reads SQIVND (reference sequence). The CDR3 has 16 residues. This TCR was recovered from a man aged 18 to 30 in good health. Material: naive CD4+ T cells sorted from blood. Subset indicated: CD45RA+ positively selected. V usage is TRBV19 and J usage is TRBJ1-2; 9 nucleotides align to TRBD1. In DNA form, the CDR3 reads TGTGCCAGTAGTATCGTTACGGGACAGGGACTTTATGGCTACACCTTC. Protein: CASSIVTGQGLYGYTF.